This T cell receptor beta chain appears in the sequencing data of a study of OX40 agonist ivuxolimab in advanced cancers. Study background: As their treatment, patients were administered ivuxolimab, an agonistic anti-OX40 (CD134) antibody. The group had a mean age of approximately 60 years, ranged from 23 to 79, and was 80% to 85% male. Every 2 weeks, patients got intravenous ivuxolimab at one of six dose levels (0.01-10 mg/kg).

With 8 bases removed from V and 3 bases from J, the gap between germline ends came to 10 bases. CDR1 MNHNS and CDR2 SASEGT come from the germline V gene. The CDR3 is 12 amino acids. This table comes from immunoSEQ multiplex PCR, and its TCRdb copy is limited to in-frame clones, with some not included. The sample contains 65,000 to 80,000 clones, roughly 87% of which appear only once. The TCR originated in an adult with an advanced solid tumor such as melanoma, head and neck, liver or kidney cancer. V usage is TRBV6-1 and J usage is TRBJ1-1; D may be TRBD1 (6 bases). Here the sequenced sample was CD4+ or CD8+ T cells sorted from blood, taken in a trial of the OX40 agonist ivuxolimab. CDR3 amino acids: CASPGQYTEAFF. The CDR3 nucleotides are TGTGCCAGCCCGGGACAATACACTGAAGCTTTCTTT.